A selection of T cell receptor beta chains follows, all from one sample in a study of control samples from healthy donors and cancer patients. Here immunoSEQ multiplex PCR was the method, and the copy in TCRdb shows in-frame clones only, minus some. The sample includes about 150,000 clones, over 85% of them seen just once. The sequencing input was blood. These TCRs come from a man between 18 and 35 years old in good health. Each CDR3 is given with its conserved first and last residue. Each record gives: clone size, D gene, J gene, V gene, CDR3 protein, CDR3 DNA. D genes are given only for firm matches. The size entry is marked missing in some rows and otherwise reads once, few, many or a size class.

. | . | TRBJ2-6 | TRBV2 | CASSESGGAGANVLTF | TGTGCCAGCAGTGAATCGGGGGGCGCTGGGGCCAACGTCCTGACTTTC
. | . | TRBJ1-5 | TRBV27 | CASSPSVREKGNQPQHF | TGTGCCAGCAGCCCCTCTGTCCGGGAGAAGGGCAATCAGCCCCAGCATTTT
. | TRBD1 | TRBJ1-1 | TRBV25-1 | CASALGTGNTEAFF | TGTGCCAGCGCGCTCGGGACAGGGAACACTGAAGCTTTCTTT
. | . | TRBJ2-3 | TRBV2 | CASSASRGTDTQYF | TGTGCCAGCAGTGCCTCGCGGGGCACAGATACGCAGTATTTT
. | TRBD1 | TRBJ1-2 | TRBV5-5 | CASSLNFETGAGYTF | TGTGCCAGCAGCTTGAATTTTGAGACAGGGGCCGGCTACACCTTC
medium-sized | . | TRBJ2-1 | TRBV6-5 | CASKGAGYNEQFF | TGTGCCAGCAAGGGAGCAGGTTACAATGAGCAGTTCTTC
. | . | TRBJ2-3 | TRBV5-6 | CASSLSRADTQYF | TGTGCCAGCAGCTTATCCCGGGCAGATACGCAGTATTTT
. | TRBD2 | TRBJ2-2 | TRBV6-2/TRBV6-3 | CASSYLAGGANTGELFF | TGTGCCAGCAGTTATCTAGCGGGAGGAGCTAACACCGGGGAGCTGTTTTTT
. | . | TRBJ1-6 | TRBV10-3 | CAISESVDGYSPLHF | TGTGCCATCAGTGAGTCCGTGGACGGTTATTCACCCCTCCACTTT
. | . | TRBJ2-3 | TRBV4-1 | CASSQVAGSTDTQYF | TGCGCCAGCAGCCAAGTTGCCGGTAGCACAGATACGCAGTATTTT
. | . | TRBJ2-1 | TRBV28 | CASQTMSSYNEQFF | TGTGCCAGCCAGACGATGAGCTCCTACAATGAGCAGTTCTTC
. | . | TRBJ2-5 | TRBV19 | CASSIGGKGIEETQYF | TGTGCCAGTAGTATAGGAGGCAAGGGCATCGAAGAGACCCAGTACTTC
. | TRBD1 | TRBJ2-2 | TRBV5-6 | CASSLVARGTGELFF | TGTGCCAGCAGCTTGGTTGCCAGGGGGACCGGGGAGCTGTTTTTT
. | . | TRBJ2-7 | TRBV10-3 | CAPGGAAGIYEQYF | TGTGCCCCAGGAGGGGCAGCCGGTATCTACGAGCAGTACTTC
. | TRBD1 | TRBJ1-1 | TRBV13 | CASSLDGGQGLTPRSEAFF | TGTGCCAGCAGCTTAGATGGGGGACAGGGCCTTACCCCTCGCTCTGAAGCTTTCTTT
. | TRBD1 | TRBJ1-4 | TRBV18 | CASSPARGQGTEKLFF | TGTGCCAGCTCACCGGCCAGAGGACAGGGGACTGAAAAACTGTTTTTT
. | . | TRBJ2-7 | TRBV2 | CASSGGTVGQYF | TGTGCCAGCAGTGGAGGGACGGTAGGGCAGTACTTC
. | . | TRBJ2-7 | TRBV5-6 | CASSYRVRVYEQYF | TGTGCCAGCAGCTATCGTGTCAGGGTCTACGAGCAGTACTTC
. | . | TRBJ1-1 | TRBV23-1 | CASTTGRIVKAFF | TGCGCCAGCACTACGGGACGGATCGTGAAAGCTTTCTTT
. | . | TRBJ2-7 | TRBV7-8 | CASSLGRNQGGPYEQYF | TGTGCCAGCAGCTTAGGCAGGAATCAAGGGGGACCCTACGAGCAGTACTTC
. | TRBD1 | TRBJ2-1 | TRBV27 | CASSWDRNNEQFF | TGTGCCAGCAGTTGGGACAGAAACAATGAGCAGTTCTTC
. | TRBD2 | TRBJ2-6 | TRBV11-2 | CASSYAGGSGANVLTF | TGTGCCAGCAGCTACGCGGGGGGCTCCGGGGCCAACGTCCTGACTTTC
. | TRBD1 | TRBJ2-2 | TRBV9 | CASSVVGGNTGELFF | TGTGCCAGCAGCGTAGTAGGGGGCAACACCGGGGAGCTGTTTTTT
. | . | TRBJ1-1 | TRBV10-2 | CASSVQANTEAFF | TGCGCCAGCAGTGTACAGGCGAACACTGAAGCTTTCTTT
. | . | TRBJ2-1 | TRBV30 | CAWSVLRQDNEQFF | TGTGCCTGGAGTGTACTAAGGCAGGACAATGAGCAGTTCTTC
. | . | TRBJ1-6 | TRBV6-5 | CASSDRPERNSPLHF | TGTGCCAGCAGCGATCGCCCAGAAAGGAATTCACCCCTCCACTTT
many | TRBD2 | TRBJ2-1 | TRBV7-6 | CASSFGTSGSENEQFF | TGTGCCAGCAGCTTTGGGACTAGCGGGAGTGAGAATGAGCAGTTCTTC
. | TRBD1 | TRBJ2-5 | TRBV13 | CASSSGQGAQETQYF | TGTGCCAGCAGCTCCGGACAGGGGGCCCAAGAGACCCAGTACTTC
. | . | TRBJ1-5 | TRBV15 | CATSSPQFMGLRPQHF | TGTGCCACCAGCAGCCCACAATTTATGGGCTTGAGGCCCCAGCATTTT
. | TRBD1 | TRBJ1-1 | TRBV28 | CASRLTGVNTEAFF | TGTGCCAGCAGATTGACAGGGGTGAACACTGAAGCTTTCTTT
. | TRBD1 | TRBJ2-7 | TRBV2 | CASRFWTGTFYEQYF | TGTGCCAGCAGATTTTGGACAGGGACGTTCTACGAGCAGTACTTC
. | TRBD1 | TRBJ1-4 | TRBV4-2 | CASSQKYETGREKLFF | TGTGCCAGCAGCCAGAAGTATGAGACAGGGAGAGAAAAACTGTTTTTT
few | TRBD2 | TRBJ2-2 | TRBV2 | CASTGLAGGGTGELFF | TGTGCCAGCACCGGACTAGCGGGAGGAGGCACCGGGGAGCTGTTTTTT
. | . | TRBJ2-2 | TRBV6-5 | CASSTSWDFGELFF | TGTGCCAGCAGTACCTCCTGGGATTTCGGGGAGCTGTTTTTT
. | . | TRBJ1-5 | TRBV21-1 | CASSNRAVRMPQHF | TGTGCCAGCAGCAACCGGGCCGTCCGGATGCCCCAGCATTTT
. | . | TRBJ1-1 | TRBV11-2 | CASTYRGTEAFF | TGTGCCAGCACATACCGAGGGACTGAAGCTTTCTTT
. | TRBD2 | TRBJ2-7 | TRBV7-3 | CASSPTSGSWYEQYF | TGTGCCAGCAGCCCAACTAGCGGGAGCTGGTACGAGCAGTACTTC
. | . | TRBJ1-2 | TRBV9 | CASSVDLGLGGYTF | TGTGCCAGCAGCGTAGATCTGGGGTTGGGGGGCTACACCTTC
. | . | TRBJ2-1 | TRBV12-2 | CASRFPGSYNEQFF | TGTGCAAGTCGCTTCCCCGGCTCCTACAATGAGCAGTTCTTC
. | . | TRBJ2-7 | TRBV2 | CASNPNSATKLYEQYF | TGTGCCAGCAATCCTAATAGCGCGACGAAACTCTACGAGCAGTACTTC